This TCR beta chain was recovered during a study of cytomegalovirus exposure and HLA in healthy donors. The study's findings and limits: Sequencing likely produced, as an artifact, a cluster of highly shared sequence variants. Presence/absence results assume similar sequencing depth per donor, which may not hold.

About this clone: Its antigen is still unknown.

The PCR ran on 60 Vbeta and 13 Jbeta primers. The protocol was immunoSEQ multiplex PCR, while the TCRdb copy is restricted to in-frame clones and leaves out a portion. This table has over 95,000 clones, 70% to 80% appearing once. The sequence was obtained from a female donor in good health and CMV-seronegative. The sample was PBMCs.

The CDR3: CASSPGLVSYEQYF. Here the CDR3 DNA reads TGTGCCAGTAGTCCGGGACTAGTCTCCTACGAGCAGTACTTC. This chain links TRBV5-4 with TRBJ2-7; 8 positions match TRBD2. This CDR3 comprises 14 residues. Germline V gives CDR1 SGHNT, CDR2 YYREEE (reference sequence). V shed 8 bases, J shed 0 bases, and the junction held 7 bases outside the gene matches.